This is a list of T cell receptor beta chains from one sample in a study of T-cell memory formation after mild COVID-19. TCRdb analysed the 5' RACE reads with MiXCR anew, one entry per CDR3 protein. This sample yields roughly 620,000 distinct CDR3 sequences, of which around 17% are seen a single time; 12% belongs to the top ten. Sequenced material: PBMCs or a T cell subset sorted from them (not recorded which). These receptors all stem from an adult woman who had mild COVID-19 (a few samples of this study predate the infection). Cell type and time point are not known. Each CDR3 is given with its conserved first and last residue. The D gene is left open where the match is weak. A row's size may be missing; if present it is once, few, many or a size class.

clone_size	d_call	j_call	v_call	cdr3_aa	cdr3_nt
NA	NA	TRBJ1-2	TRBV12-3/TRBV12-4	CASSFVGSYGYTF	TGTGCCAGCAGTTTTGTCGGGTCCTATGGCTACACCTTC
few	NA	TRBJ1-2	TRBV24-1	CATSDFRGGYTF	TGTGCCACCAGTGATTTCAGGGGTGGCTACACCTTC
NA	NA	TRBJ1-4	TRBV6-2/TRBV6-3	CASRSLVGETGNEKLFF	TGTGCCAGCAGGTCTTTGGTCGGGGAGACTGGGAATGAAAAACTGTTTTTT
NA	TRBD1	TRBJ2-7	TRBV12-3/TRBV12-4	CASSPWTGGTTNF	TGTGCCAGCAGCCCCTGGACAGGAGGTACTACCAACTTC
NA	TRBD1	TRBJ1-5	TRBV6-1	CASSATGGNQPQHF	TGCGCCAGCAGCGCGACAGGGGGCAATCAGCCCCAGCATTTT
NA	NA	TRBJ1-1	TRBV12-3/TRBV12-4	CASSFGGAPEAFF	TGTGCCAGCAGTTTCGGCGGGGCCCCTGAAGCTTTCTTT
few	NA	TRBJ2-2	TRBV7-9	CATTQVANTGELFF	TGTGCCACTACCCAGGTTGCGAACACCGGGGAGCTGTTTTTT
few	NA	TRBJ2-5	TRBV25-1	CASSESRTHQETQYF	TGTGCCAGCAGCGAATCCCGGACACACCAAGAGACCCAGTACTTC
NA	NA	TRBJ2-5	TRBV29-1	CSARTWLEETQYF	TGCAGCGCACGGACCTGGCTAGAAGAGACCCAGTACTTC
once	TRBD2	TRBJ2-3	TRBV9	CASSPRSGDRTDTQYF	TGTGCCAGCAGCCCCCGTAGCGGGGACCGCACAGATACGCAGTATTTT
NA	TRBD1	TRBJ1-4	TRBV5-1	CASSLGDRAEKLFF	TGCGCCAGCAGCTTGGGGGACAGGGCTGAAAAACTGTTTTTT
few	NA	TRBJ2-1	TRBV6-2/TRBV6-3	CASRTLRGFNEQFF	TGTGCCAGCAGAACTCTGCGCGGCTTCAATGAGCAGTTCTTC
NA	NA	TRBJ2-5	TRBV7-9	CASSPDDGQTQYF	TGTGCCAGCAGCCCCGACGATGGTCAGACCCAGTACTTC
few	NA	TRBJ1-1	TRBV7-8	CASSLLGGSGTEAFF	TGTGCCAGCAGCTTGCTGGGGGGCTCGGGCACTGAAGCTTTCTTT
few	NA	TRBJ2-1	TRBV24-1	CATSDPGQQSNEQFF	TGTGCCACCAGTGATCCAGGACAGCAATCCAATGAGCAGTTCTTC
NA	NA	TRBJ1-3	TRBV7-6	CASSLGVSSGNTIYF	TGTGCCAGCAGCTTAGGGGTATCCTCTGGAAACACCATATATTTT
NA	NA	TRBJ2-1	TRBV11-2	CASSSPPPANNEQFF	TGTGCCAGCAGCTCCCCTCCGCCGGCCAACAATGAGCAGTTCTTC